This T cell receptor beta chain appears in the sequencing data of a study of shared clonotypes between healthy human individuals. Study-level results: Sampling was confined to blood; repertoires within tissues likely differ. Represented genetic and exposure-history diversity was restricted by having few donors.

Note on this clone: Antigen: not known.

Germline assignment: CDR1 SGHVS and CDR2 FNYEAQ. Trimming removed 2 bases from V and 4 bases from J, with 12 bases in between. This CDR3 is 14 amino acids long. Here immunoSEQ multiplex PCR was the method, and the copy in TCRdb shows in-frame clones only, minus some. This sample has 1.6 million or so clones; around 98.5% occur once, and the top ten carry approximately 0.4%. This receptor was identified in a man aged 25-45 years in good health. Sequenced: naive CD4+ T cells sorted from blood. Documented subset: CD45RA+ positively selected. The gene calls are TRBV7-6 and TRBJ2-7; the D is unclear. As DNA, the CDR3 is TGTGCCAGCAGCTTATCCCAGGTCGGGTACGAGCAGTACTTC. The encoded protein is CASSLSQVGYEQYF.